The T cell receptor beta chain under discussion was sequenced for a study of graft-versus-host responses after intestinal transplantation. CDR1 is SGHRS, CDR2 YFSETQ, per germline. V was cut by 4 bases and J by 2 bases, with 10 bases left in between. The CDR3 loop spans 14 amino acids. As regards this clone: The antigen remains unidentified.

The protocol was immunoSEQ multiplex PCR, while the TCRdb copy is restricted to in-frame clones and leaves out a portion. The table includes about 93,000 clones, roughly 80% detected once. This specimen consisted of unstimulated CD4+ T cells sorted from spleen or lymph node cells, obtained before intestinal transplant. This rearrangement joins TRBV5-1 to TRBJ1-5; possibly TRBD1 for D (5 bases). This clonotype was obtained from a human donor who received an intestinal transplant. The CDR3 DNA sequence: TGCGCCAGCAGCCCGGGGGGGGGCAATCAGCCCCAGCATTTT. It codes for CASSPGGGNQPQHF.